Sequencing of this T cell receptor (beta chain) was carried out in a study of post-analysis software for immune sequencing data. Concerning this clonotype itself: What it recognizes is unknown.

Study outcomes and limitations: Controls showed lower frequencies than patients for roughly 5 TRBV segments, and TRBV5-6, TRBV5-1 and TRBV20-1 were among these.

cDNA libraries of TCR beta carried unique molecular identifiers. TCRdb ran MiXCR on the PCR reads and lists one entry per CDR3 protein. The table has some 800,000 distinct CDR3 sequences, 40% to 55% seen once. The CDR3 consists of 17 residues. V lost 2 bases and J lost 0; bases outside the gene matches: 7. The TCR sequence derives from a girl aged 10-17 years with multiple sclerosis. Sequencing input: blood. The rearrangement links TRBV12-3 or TRBV12-4 to TRBJ2-1; 7 bases line up with TRBD2. As DNA, the CDR3 is TGTGCCAGCAGTTTAAATCCTAGCGGATACTCCTACAATGAGCAGTTCTTC. Protein sequence: CASSLNPSGYSYNEQFF.